The clone carrying this T cell receptor beta chain came up many times. Its antigen remains unidentified. The data were obtained in a study of T cells after yellow fever vaccination. At the level of the study: Any fraction with a low cell number was prepared using SMART-Seq v4 Ultra Low Input.

Study-wide results and limits: Clones that expanded after primary vaccination mostly reappeared after the booster (just over 95% CD4, approximately 89% CD8). On re-exposure, the response was weaker but peaked faster, at day 5 versus 15.

Synthesis of TCR cDNA relied on 5'RACE template switching, which attached a universal primer site and UMIs. TCRdb processed the 5' RACE reads anew with MiXCR; each CDR3 protein has one entry. This sample has roughly 180,000 distinct CDR3 sequences, with 5.5% to 8% found just once. Looked up from germline, CDR1 is SGHRS and CDR2 is YFSETQ. V lost 4 bases and J 4 bases, leaving 16 bases between the germline ends. The CDR3 totals 15 residues. The receptor comes from a man between 18 and 35 years old who received the YFV17D yellow fever vaccine. The sequenced sample was CD4+ T cells sorted from PBMCs, obtained on the day of the first yellow fever vaccination. V usage is TRBV5-1 and J usage is TRBJ2-3; the D gene is possibly TRBD1 (7 bases). CDR3 in amino acids: CASSVSGGIADTQYF. The CDR3 coding sequence is TGCGCCAGCAGCGTCTCAGGGGGGATTGCAGATACGCAGTATTTT.